The source of this T cell receptor beta chain is a study of T cells in Graves' hyperthyroidism and ophthalmopathy. Study-wide results and caveats: Expanded thyroid clonotypes (above 0.001) were mostly also found in blood.

The germline V gene encodes CDR1 SGHNT and CDR2 YENEEA. The CDR3 contains 14 residues. Trimming removed 5 bases from V and 1 base from J, with 11 bases in between. This clonotype was seen ten or more times. The antigen remains unidentified. RNA transcripts yielded amplified TCR beta CDR3 regions. The TCR CDR3 first-round RT-PCR relied on the HTBI primer set. TCRdb ran MiXCR on the multiplex PCR reads and lists one entry per CDR3 protein. Of under 450,000 distinct CDR3 sequences in the sample, approximately 13% were seen once. The sequence came from a man between 25 and 39 years old with Graves' hyperthyroidism that later progressed to Graves' ophthalmopathy. The sequenced material came from blood. The chain has TRBV11-3 and TRBJ2-5, with a possible D match to TRBD1 (5 bases). CDR3: CASSPRVSQETQYF. The DNA of the CDR3 is TGTGCCAGCAGCCCCAGGGTGTCCCAAGAGACCCAGTACTTC.